Listed below are T cell receptor beta chains from one sample, sequenced in a study of T cells in Graves' hyperthyroidism and ophthalmopathy. From the multiplex PCR reads, TCRdb called clonotypes with MiXCR, one entry per CDR3 protein. The sample contains about 480,000 distinct CDR3 sequences, roughly 14% of which appear only once. Sequencing was done on a sample of blood. The receptors shown here come from a woman aged 18-29 years with Graves' hyperthyroidism. CDR3s include the opening cysteine and the closing phenylalanine or tryptophan. Fields, in order: D gene, clone size, J gene, V gene, CDR3 DNA, CDR3 protein. The D gene is left open where the match is weak. Size is stated for part of the rows, as once, few or many counts, or as a class when the clone is expanded.

D: NA; size: few; J: TRBJ1-1; V: TRBV6-5; DNA: TGTGCCAGCAGTTACTCGGATCCCGGGGGGACTGAAGCTTTCTTT; CDR3: CASSYSDPGGTEAFF
D: TRBD1; size: NA; J: TRBJ1-2; V: TRBV20-1; DNA: TGCAGTGCGCCGACAGGGGACGGGAATGGCTACACCTTC; CDR3: CSAPTGDGNGYTF
D: NA; size: few; J: TRBJ2-1; V: TRBV29-1; DNA: TGCAGCGTTGTAGGATCCAACAATGAGCAGTTCTTC; CDR3: CSVVGSNNEQFF
D: NA; size: many; J: TRBJ2-3; V: TRBV3-1; DNA: TGTGCCAGCAGCCAACAGGAGACACCCACAGATACGCAGTATTTT; CDR3: CASSQQETPTDTQYF
D: NA; size: NA; J: TRBJ1-5; V: TRBV6-1; DNA: TGTGCCAGCAGTGGGAGGGAGGATCAGCCCCAGCATTTT; CDR3: CASSGREDQPQHF
D: TRBD1; size: few; J: TRBJ1-2; V: TRBV4-1; DNA: TGCGCCAGCAGCCTATTCCCCCTCTCGAATCGATTCCAGACAGGGGACTATGGCTACACCTTC; CDR3: CASSLFPLSNRFQTGDYGYTF
D: NA; size: many; J: TRBJ1-5; V: TRBV19; DNA: TGTGCCAGTACTTATGGAGGGAGCAATCAGCCCCAGCATTTT; CDR3: CASTYGGSNQPQHF
D: NA; size: few; J: TRBJ2-1; V: TRBV19; DNA: TGTGCCAGTAGTATAGCCTTTGACAACTTTTACAATGAGCAGTTCTTC; CDR3: CASSIAFDNFYNEQFF
D: TRBD2; size: many; J: TRBJ2-5; V: TRBV3-1; DNA: TGTGCCAGCAGCCAATTTGGCCTAGCGGCCCAAGAGACCCAGTACTTC; CDR3: CASSQFGLAAQETQYF
D: TRBD2; size: NA; J: TRBJ2-1; V: TRBV27; DNA: TGTGCCAGCAGGCTAGCGGGAGGGCCATTTGGCTATGAGCAGTTCTTC; CDR3: CASRLAGGPFGYEQFF
D: NA; size: many; J: TRBJ1-1; V: TRBV18; DNA: TGTGCCAGCTCACTACGGGACCCCCCAGCTGAAGCTTTCTTT; CDR3: CASSLRDPPAEAFF
D: NA; size: many; J: TRBJ2-1; V: TRBV27; DNA: TGTGCCAGCAGTCCCTCGGGACGCCGACAATACAATGAGCAGTTCTTC; CDR3: CASSPSGRRQYNEQFF
D: TRBD2; size: once; J: TRBJ2-5; V: TRBV10-3; DNA: TGTGCCATCAGTGACAGAGCGGGAGTGCGTCAAGAGACCCAGTACTTC; CDR3: CAISDRAGVRQETQYF
D: NA; size: many; J: TRBJ2-7; V: TRBV13; DNA: TGTGCCAGCAGCACGACACACGGGAGTCCCTACGAGCAGTACTTC; CDR3: CASSTTHGSPYEQYF
D: NA; size: many; J: TRBJ2-7; V: TRBV12-3/TRBV12-4; DNA: TGTGCCAGCAGCAGGGCACCCTACGAGCAGTACTTC; CDR3: CASSRAPYEQYF
D: TRBD2; size: many; J: TRBJ2-1; V: TRBV30; DNA: TGTGCCTGGGGGGGGACCGGGACTAGCCCCCCCTCCTACAATGAGCAGTTCTTC; CDR3: CAWGGTGTSPPSYNEQFF
D: NA; size: many; J: TRBJ2-5; V: TRBV20-1; DNA: TGCAGTGCCGTCTCGGTTCAGCGACTGCAAGAGACCCAGTACTTC; CDR3: CSAVSVQRLQETQYF
D: TRBD1; size: few; J: TRBJ1-5; V: TRBV25-1; DNA: TGTGCCAGCAGTGAATCCGGACAGGGGGGCAATCAGCCCCAGCATTTT; CDR3: CASSESGQGGNQPQHF
D: TRBD2; size: many; J: TRBJ2-1; V: TRBV6-1; DNA: TGTGCCGTCGCGGGAGAAAATGAGCAGTTCTTC; CDR3: CAVAGENEQFF
D: NA; size: many; J: TRBJ1-5; V: TRBV2; DNA: TGTGCCAGCAGCGGAATCCGGGCATCTCAGCCCCAGCATTTT; CDR3: CASSGIRASQPQHF
D: TRBD2; size: few; J: TRBJ2-7; V: TRBV10-1; DNA: TGCGCCAGCAGTGGCACTAGCGGGCTAACCGAGCAGTACTTC; CDR3: CASSGTSGLTEQYF
D: NA; size: NA; J: TRBJ1-1; V: TRBV25-1; DNA: TGTGCCAGCACCTACGGACAAGAAGCTTTCTTT; CDR3: CASTYGQEAFF
D: NA; size: NA; J: TRBJ2-6; V: TRBV4-1; DNA: TGCGCCAGCAGCCAGATTAGAAGGGTTTATGGGGCCAACGTCCTGACTTTC; CDR3: CASSQIRRVYGANVLTF
D: NA; size: few; J: TRBJ1-1; V: TRBV6-1; DNA: TGTGCCAGCAGTTTCCGGATGAACACTGAAGCTTTCTTT; CDR3: CASSFRMNTEAFF
D: TRBD1; size: many; J: TRBJ1-4; V: TRBV3-1; DNA: TGTGCCAGCAGCCTGACAGGGGGAACTAATGAAAAACTGTTTTTT; CDR3: CASSLTGGTNEKLFF
D: NA; size: NA; J: TRBJ2-7; V: TRBV20-1; DNA: TGCAGTGCGCTCGCCCGGGACTCCGAACACGAGCAGTACTTC; CDR3: CSALARDSEHEQYF
D: NA; size: many; J: TRBJ2-5; V: TRBV7-9; DNA: TGTGCCAGCAGCTTCCAGATGACCGAGACCCAGTACTTC; CDR3: CASSFQMTETQYF